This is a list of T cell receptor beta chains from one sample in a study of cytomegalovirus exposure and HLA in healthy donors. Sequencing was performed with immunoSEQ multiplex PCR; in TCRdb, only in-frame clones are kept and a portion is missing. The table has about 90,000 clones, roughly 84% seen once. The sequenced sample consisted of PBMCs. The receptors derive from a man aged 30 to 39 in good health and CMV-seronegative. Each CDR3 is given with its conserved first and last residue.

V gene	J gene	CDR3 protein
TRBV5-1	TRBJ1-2	CASSLGTEEYGYTF
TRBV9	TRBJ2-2	CASSVAVTGATGELFF
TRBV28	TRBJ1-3	CASSFTRTTGNTIYF
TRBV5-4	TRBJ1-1	CASRSRQAYTEAFF
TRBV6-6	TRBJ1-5	CASTTAGVNQPQHF
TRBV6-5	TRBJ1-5	CASSLTDSNQPQHF
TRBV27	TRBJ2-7	CASSSVLRYEQYF
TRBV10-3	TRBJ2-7	CAMRDSGGSPHEQYF
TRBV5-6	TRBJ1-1	CASSLGTDLIMNTEAFF
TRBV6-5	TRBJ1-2	CASSYLGTGDGYTF
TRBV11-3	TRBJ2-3	CASSPQGRGGGTDTQYF
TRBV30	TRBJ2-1	CAWTKASDSSSYNEQFF
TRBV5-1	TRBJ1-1	CASSPGQGGTEAFF
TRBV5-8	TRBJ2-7	CASSRLTVPYEQYF
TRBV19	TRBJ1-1	CASTIGQGYSTNTEAFF
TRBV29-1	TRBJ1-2	CSVGSGDNYGYTF
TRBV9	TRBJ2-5	CASSVRGTETQYF
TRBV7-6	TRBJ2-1	CASSTEGLAGYNEQFF